The 17 T cell receptor beta chains reported below all come from one sample, sequenced in a study of shared clonotypes between healthy human individuals. Produced via immunoSEQ multiplex PCR; TCRdb's table is partial and in-frame only. The sample holds around 480,000 clones; roughly 79% are singletons and the top ten take around 12%. The sequenced sample consisted of PBMCs. The receptors originated from a woman aged 40 to 49 in good health. Some clones in this sample may be carry-over from other donors' samples.

The gene calls are TRBV19 and TRBJ2-1; possible D gene TRBD2, 6 bases. V lost 1 base and J 5 bases, leaving 6 bases between the germline ends. CDR3 length: 13 residues. Germline V gene data show CDR1 as LNHDA and CDR2 as SQIVND (reference sequence). CDR3 sequence reads: CASSIGRDNEQFF. The CDR3 DNA reads TGTGCCAGTAGTATAGGGAGGGACAATGAGCAGTTCTTC.

The genes are TRBV30 and TRBJ2-5, with 9 bases aligning to TRBD1. CDR3 length: 16 residues. Looked up from germline, CDR1 is GTSNPN and CDR2 is SVGIG (reference sequence). The J segment lost 5 bases and the V segment lost 5 bases, leaving 15 bases of the junction unmatched. CDR3 sequence reads: CAWDPGQGFGLETQYF. CDR3 bases: TGTGCCTGGGATCCGGGACAGGGATTTGGTTTGGAGACCCAGTACTTC.

The chain links TRBV5-1 to TRBJ2-7; 7 positions agree with TRBD1. This CDR3 contains 14 residues. Per the germline V gene, CDR1 is SGHRS and CDR2 is YFSETQ. The V gene end was trimmed by 4 bases and the J gene end by 4 bases; junction bases not matched to a gene: 8. The DNA for the CDR3 is TGCGCCAGCAGCAGAGGGGACAGTTCTTACGAGCAGTACTTC. It encodes CASSRGDSSYEQYF.

V is TRBV7-6 and J is TRBJ1-4; tentative D call: TRBD1 (6 bases). The CDR3 consists of 17 residues. The germline V gene encodes CDR1 SGHVS and CDR2 FNYEAQ. Between the trimmed V and J ends, which lost 1 base and 4 bases, there was a span of 16 bases. The CDR3 nucleotides are TGTGCCAGCAGCTTAGTTTGGGGGGGGCAGTTTAATGAAAAACTGTTTTTT. Its translation: CASSLVWGGQFNEKLFF.

J is TRBJ2-1 and V is TRBV5-4; the match to TRBD2 covers 8 bases. Germline trimming cut 6 bases from V and 9 bases from J; bases unmatched to any gene: 8. CDR3 length equals 13 residues. Germline V lookup: CDR1 SGHNT, CDR2 YYREEE (reference sequence). The CDR3 reads CASTQSGSGEQFF. The CDR3 DNA reads TGTGCCAGCACCCAGAGCGGGAGTGGTGAGCAGTTCTTC.

This clone was counted a few times. This sequence joins TRBV5-4 and TRBJ1-1, with 7 bases lining up with TRBD1. The V and J ends lost 4 bases and 0 bases, in that order; junction bases with no gene match: 6. The V gene's germline CDR1 is SGHNT and CDR2 YYREEE (reference sequence). CDR3 length: 15 residues. In nucleotides, the CDR3 is TGTGCCAGCAGCCCCGGGACAGCCTTGAACACTGAAGCTTTCTTT. The encoded protein is CASSPGTALNTEAFF.

The CDR3, as DNA: TGTGCCAGCAGCTTAGGGCAGGGTAGGCAAGAGACCCAGTACTTC. Translating it yields CASSLGQGRQETQYF. The V and J genes are TRBV7-3 and TRBJ2-5, with D perhaps TRBD1 (5 bases). This CDR3 spans 15 amino acids. Germline assignment: CDR1 SGHTA and CDR2 FQGTGA. The V end was cut by 2 bases, the J end by 2 bases, with 12 bases between.

This clone has more than one count but fewer than ten. The V and J genes are TRBV5-4 and TRBJ2-1, with D maybe TRBD2 (6 bases). The V gene's germline CDR1 is SGHNT and CDR2 YYREEE (reference sequence). V shed 1 base and J shed 4 bases, with 12 bases lying between them. CDR3 length: 15 amino acids. CDR3 sequence (DNA): TGTGCCAGCAGCTTGAATAGCGGAGAGTACAATGAGCAGTTCTTC. Its translation: CASSLNSGEYNEQFF.

The chain couples TRBV6-6 to TRBJ2-7; 14 nucleotides line up with TRBD2. Per germline, CDR1 MNHNY and CDR2 SVGAGI (reference sequence). The J segment lost 5 bases and the V segment lost 4 bases, leaving 4 bases of the junction unmatched. There are 15 residues in the CDR3. In DNA form, the CDR3 reads TGTGCCAGCAGTTCATCGGGACTAGCGGGAGACGAGCAGTACTTC. Amino acid sequence: CASSSSGLAGDEQYF.

In its sample, this clone was seen once. The chain recombines TRBV11-3 with TRBJ2-1; the D is unclear. The CDR3 is 14 amino acids. V dropped 1 base and J dropped 10 bases, with 14 bases sitting between them. Germline V gene lookup returns CDR1 SGHNT and CDR2 YENEEA. The DNA for the CDR3 is TGTGCCAGCAGCTTAGGAAGGTCTTCTGTGGAGCAGTTCTTC. The encoded protein is CASSLGRSSVEQFF.

This clone has ten or more counts. Compared with germline, one end of the junction differs, possibly owing to a read error. V is TRBV7-2 and J is TRBJ2-7; TRBD1 matches 9 bases. The CDR3 length is 13 residues. Germline assignment: CDR1 SGHTA and CDR2 FQGNSA. The CDR3 region has the DNA TGTGCAAGCAGCACCAACAGGGGGCTCGAGCAGTACTTC. Amino acid sequence: CASSTNRGLEQYF.

The CDR3: CASSRPPNTEAFF. The DNA for the CDR3 is TGCGCCAGCAGCCGCCCCCCGAACACTGAAGCTTTCTTT. The gene calls are TRBV5-1 and TRBJ1-1, with D uncertain. The CDR3 sequence is 13 residues long. The germline CDR1 and CDR2 sequences are SGHRS and YFSETQ. The germline V and J ends were trimmed by 4 bases and 1 base, with 8 bases remaining between them.

This chain connects TRBV7-3 to TRBJ2-5, with TRBD2 matching 9 bases. CDR1 and CDR2 (germline): SGHTA, FQGTGA. The V segment lost 4 bases and the J segment 5 bases; nucleotides outside the gene matches: 8. CDR3 length: 15 residues. DNA of the CDR3: TGTGCCAGCAGCTCCACGGGACTAGCCGGGGAGACCCAGTACTTC. Residues: CASSSTGLAGETQYF.

On this clone: A read error may produce the germline difference seen at one junction end. V gene TRBV19 combines with J gene TRBJ1-2, with TRBD1 matching 9 bases. CDR1 and CDR2 from the germline V gene are LNHDA and SQIVND (reference sequence). CDR3 length: 12 residues. CDR3 DNA sequence: TGTGCCAGTAGTATAGTAACAGGGGGCGTTATCTTC. Translation gives CASSIVTGGVIF.

J is TRBJ2-7 and V is TRBV6-5, with 7 bases identical to TRBD2. The CDR3 has 15 amino acids. V lost 7 bases and J lost 4; bases outside the gene matches: 13. Germline-derived CDR1 and CDR2 are MNHEY and SVGAGI. This chain's CDR3 is CASKERWGGEYEQYF. CDR3 DNA: TGTGCCAGCAAAGAAAGGTGGGGGGGGGAGTACGAGCAGTACTTC.

The chain is built from TRBV11-2 and TRBJ2-1, with TRBD2 identical over 10 bases. Germline V gives CDR1 SGHAT, CDR2 FQNNGV. The trim removed 1 base at V and 6 bases at J, leaving 6 bases unmatched. The CDR3 is made up of 16 amino acids. CDR3 amino acids: CASSLGILAGVNEQFF. The CDR3 DNA reads as TGTGCCAGCAGCTTAGGGATCCTAGCGGGAGTCAATGAGCAGTTCTTC.

The chain joins TRBV30 to TRBJ2-1; no clear D gene. V was shortened by 1 base and J by 4 bases, with 17 bases between the two germline ends. This CDR3 comprises 16 residues. Germline V lookup: CDR1 GTSNPN, CDR2 SVGIG (reference sequence). In DNA, the CDR3 is TGTGCCTGGAGTGCAGGCCACTACCCTCTATACAATGAGCAGTTCTTC. Its translation: CAWSAGHYPLYNEQFF.